The 5 T cell receptor beta chains listed next were all sequenced from one sample in a study of blood T cells in healthy people across ages. A sample-barcoded 5' primer and a J-beta primer mix were used in a second PCR of roughly 7 to 11 cycles. TCRdb re-analysed the 5' RACE reads in MiXCR, keeping a single row per CDR3 protein. The table includes some 780,000 distinct CDR3 sequences, around three fifths detected once. The sample taken for sequencing was blood. These receptor sequences come from a man in his forties in good health.

V gene TRBV6-2 or TRBV6-3 combines with J gene TRBJ2-7, with 7 positions matching TRBD1. Germline-derived CDR1 and CDR2 are MNHEY and SVGEGT. V trimming: 0 bases; J trimming: 5 bases; junction bases outside the gene matches: 4. The CDR3 is made up of 14 amino acids. The CDR3 loop reads CASSYSSRGNEQYF. The CDR3 DNA follows: TGTGCCAGCAGTTACTCAAGCAGGGGGAACGAGCAGTACTTC.

This chain joins TRBV3-1 and TRBJ1-1, with D possibly matching TRBD1 (5 bases). Trimming pared 8 bases from V and 10 bases from J, leaving 17 bases between. This CDR3 is 12 amino acids long. CDR1 LGHDT and CDR2 YNNKEL come from the germline V gene (reference sequence). Here the CDR3 reads CASSSAGSRAFF. The CDR3 nucleotides are TGTGCCAGCTCCTCTGCAGGGTCGAGAGCTTTCTTT.

This clonotype was observed a handful of times. This chain links TRBV4-2 with TRBJ1-2; D is uncertain. Germline-derived CDR1 and CDR2 are LGHNA and YNFKEQ. The CDR3 is made up of 15 amino acids. V gave up 2 bases and J gave up 4 bases, with 14 bases separating them. CDR3 region: CASSQPDRLPYGYTF. The CDR3 DNA is TGTGCCAGCAGCCAACCCGACCGCCTCCCCTATGGCTACACCTTC.

There are a few counts of this clonotype. V and J are TRBV20-1 and TRBJ1-4, with 9 bases aligning to TRBD1. CDR1 and CDR2 from the germline V gene are DFQATT and SNEGSKA (reference sequence). CDR3 size: 15 residues. The V gene end was trimmed by 2 bases and the J gene end by 3 bases; junction bases not matched to a gene: 4. The DNA for the CDR3 is TGCAGTGCTAGAACACAGGGGGCGGCTAATGAAAAACTGTTTTTT. Protein product: CSARTQGAANEKLFF.

The chain recombines TRBV6-5 with TRBJ2-6, with a tentative D call TRBD1 (5 bases). V was clipped by 0 bases and J by 2 bases, with 14 bases between them. The germline gives CDR1 MNHEY, CDR2 SVGAGI. The CDR3 extends over 18 amino acids. The CDR3 spells CASSYSIVETAGANVLTF. CDR3 DNA: TGTGCCAGCAGTTACTCGATAGTGGAGACAGCTGGGGCCAACGTCCTGACTTTC.